The 19 T cell receptor beta chains below were found in one sample sequenced in a study of blood T cell repertoires in COVID-19. Generated by immunoSEQ multiplex PCR, the TCRdb table keeps only in-frame clones and is missing some. The table records some 180,000 clones, 70% to 85% of them present only once. Sequencing input: peripheral blood. These receptors were collected from a human donor in a cohort sampled during active COVID-19.

The V and J genes are TRBV23-1 and TRBJ1-1, with TRBD1 as a possible D gene (6 bases). TRBV23-1 qualifies as an ORF whose function is uncertain. Deletions cut 6 bases from V and 13 bases from J, with 21 bases between. The CDR3 is 13 residues long. This CDR3 reads CASRLDSSLPVFF. CDR3 in DNA: TGCGCCAGCAGGCTGGACAGCTCCTTACCCGTTTTCTTT.

The chain links TRBV5-1 to TRBJ1-3; 10 nucleotides match TRBD1. V lost 4 bases to trimming and J lost 4 bases; unmatched junction nucleotides: 8. The CDR3 is 16 residues long. Germline loops: CDR1 SGHRS, CDR2 YFSETQ. The CDR3 DNA is TGCGCCAGCAGCATATATGGACAGGGGGTCGGAAACACCATATATTTT. Encoded protein: CASSIYGQGVGNTIYF.

V and J are TRBV5-4 and TRBJ1-3; 7 bases fit TRBD1. The CDR3 is made up of 15 amino acids. Germline V gene lookup returns CDR1 SGHNT and CDR2 YYREEE (reference sequence). The J segment lost 0 bases and the V segment lost 4 bases, leaving 4 bases of the junction unmatched. This chain's CDR3 is CASSRTGVSGNTIYF. The CDR3 nucleotides read TGTGCCAGCAGCCGGACAGGCGTCTCTGGAAACACCATATATTTT.

The chain carries TRBV4-1 and TRBJ1-4; 9 positions match TRBD1. V gave up 0 bases and J gave up 7 bases; unmatched junction bases: 6. Germline lookup yields CDR1 MGHRA and CDR2 YSYEKL. The CDR3 is 16 residues long. CDR3 region: CASSQDGTGMGEKLFF. For the CDR3, the DNA is TGCGCCAGCAGCCAAGATGGGACAGGGATGGGTGAAAAACTGTTTTTT.

The J gene is TRBJ2-1, the V gene TRBV6-1; the match to TRBD1 covers 10 bases. CDR3 size: 18 residues. V trimming: 3 bases; J trimming: 9 bases; junction bases outside the gene matches: 17. Germline V gene sequence: CDR1 MNHNS, CDR2 SASEGT. DNA for the CDR3: TGTGCCAGCAGTGATGGAATCCCGGGACAGGGGATCGTTGGTGAGCAGTTCTTC. Its protein is CASSDGIPGQGIVGEQFF.

The V and J genes are TRBV23-1 and TRBJ2-7; 10 nucleotides match TRBD1. TRBV23-1 has ORF status, its function being uncertain. This CDR3 is built from 14 residues. The J segment lost 5 bases and the V segment lost 2 bases, leaving 3 bases of the junction unmatched. CDR3 bases: TGCGCCAGCAGTCAACCGGGACAGGGGAACGAGCAGTACTTC. It encodes CASSQPGQGNEQYF.

The chain carries TRBV3-1 (or the pseudogene TRBV3-2) and TRBJ2-7; 7 bases match TRBD2. The J segment lost 5 bases and the V segment lost 3 bases, leaving 1 base of the junction unmatched. The CDR3 totals 12 residues. Looked up from germline, CDR1 is LGHDT and CDR2 is YNNKEL (reference sequence). In DNA form, the CDR3 reads TGTGCCAGCAGCCAGGGGGGGGACGAGCAGTACTTC. Translated: CASSQGGDEQYF.

This rearrangement joins TRBV19 to TRBJ1-2; 9 positions match TRBD1. Germline CDR1 LNHDA, CDR2 SQIVND (reference sequence). This CDR3 has 14 amino acids. Losses at the gene ends were 2 bases for V and 4 bases for J; bases not matched to a gene: 2. The CDR3 protein is CASSIKGQGYGYTF. As DNA, the CDR3 is TGTGCCAGTAGTATAAAGGGACAGGGCTATGGCTACACCTTC.

J is TRBJ1-2 and V is TRBV11-2; possibly TRBD1 for D (6 bases). Per germline, CDR1 SGHAT and CDR2 FQNNGV. The CDR3 loop spans 15 amino acids. Trimming removed 0 bases at V and 5 bases at J, with 13 bases between. The CDR3 protein is CASSLEGGASYGYTF. The CDR3 region has the DNA TGTGCCAGCAGCTTAGAGGGGGGGGCGAGTTATGGCTACACCTTC.

Here the CDR3 reads CASSTQTGGTDTQYF. Written as DNA, the CDR3 is TGTGCCAGCAGTACTCAAACGGGGGGCACAGATACGCAGTATTTT. The rearrangement joins TRBV2 to TRBJ2-3; possible D gene TRBD2, 6 bases. Trimming took off 5 bases at V and 1 base at J, with 13 bases between the two ends. The CDR3 runs 15 residues. Germline CDR1 SNHLY, CDR2 FYNNEI.

The rearrangement uses TRBV11-3 and TRBJ2-3; D possibly corresponds to TRBD1 (5 bases). V lost 0 bases and J 6 bases, leaving 10 bases between the germline ends. The germline CDR1 and CDR2 sequences are SGHNT and YENEEA. The CDR3 loop spans 14 amino acids. CDR3 amino acids: CASSLEGRVDTQYF. Written as DNA, the CDR3 is TGTGCCAGCAGCTTAGAGGGGCGCGTGGATACGCAGTATTTT. The whole variable domain, filled in from reference TRBV11-3 and TRBJ2-3, reads EAGVVQSPRYKIIEKKQPVAFWCNPISGHNTLYWYLQNLGQGPELLIRYENEEAVDDSQLPKDRFSAERLKGVDSTLKIQPAELGDSAVYLCASSLEGRVDTQYFGPGTRLTVL.

The genes are TRBV4-2 and TRBJ1-1; weak D call: TRBD1 (6 bases). The CDR3 has 14 amino acids. V was shortened by 1 base and J by 7 bases, with 13 bases between the two germline ends. Germline V gene sequence: CDR1 LGHNA, CDR2 YNFKEQ. CDR3 residues: CASSQAQGIHEAFF. The CDR3 DNA reads TGTGCCAGCAGCCAAGCTCAGGGGATTCATGAAGCTTTCTTT.

This clone came up a few times. The V and J genes are TRBV2 and TRBJ1-6; 7 nucleotides line up with TRBD1. CDR1 is SNHLY and CDR2 is FYNNEI in the germline V gene. The CDR3 runs 13 residues. CDR3 DNA: TGTGCAGCACGCACAGGGGAGTTCTCACCCCTCCACTTT. Amino acids: CAARTGEFSPLHF.

This chain connects TRBV4-1 to TRBJ2-6; 8 bases match TRBD1. The trim removed 5 bases at V and 4 bases at J, leaving 16 bases unmatched. Germline assignment: CDR1 MGHRA and CDR2 YSYEKL. The CDR3 runs to 19 residues. CDR3 coding DNA: TGCGCCAGCAGCTCTCACCTCCCCGGACAGGGAACGGGGGCCAACGTCCTGACTTTC. Residues: CASSSHLPGQGTGANVLTF.

The chain employs TRBV6-1 and TRBJ2-3; D is unclear. Germline values: CDR1 MNHNS, CDR2 SASEGT. The CDR3 consists of 13 residues. The V gene lost 3 bases and the J gene lost 3 bases, with 7 bases spanning the gap. CDR3 nucleotide sequence: TGTGCCAGCAGTGATCGTTCGACAGATACGCAGTATTTT. This gives the protein CASSDRSTDTQYF.

This clone is a singleton in its sample. The chain carries TRBV4-2 and TRBJ1-1; D remains ambiguous. CDR3 size: 14 residues. Deletions cut 3 bases from V and 1 base from J, with 9 bases between. Germline V gene sequence: CDR1 LGHNA, CDR2 YNFKEQ. The CDR3 sequence: CASSHPGENTEAFF. CDR3 DNA: TGTGCCAGCAGCCACCCGGGTGAGAACACTGAAGCTTTCTTT.

The chain employs TRBV5-5 and TRBJ1-2; D gene uncertain. Trimming shortened V by 1 base and J by 5 bases, and 12 bases separated the two germline ends. Germline values: CDR1 SGHKS, CDR2 YYEKEE (reference sequence). The CDR3 spans 14 residues. The CDR3 sequence: CASSLPRESYGYTF. The CDR3 DNA reads TGTGCCAGCAGCTTGCCCCGGGAGTCGTATGGCTACACCTTC.

The gene calls are TRBV9 and TRBJ1-3; maybe TRBD1 (5 bases). Germline values: CDR1 SGDLS, CDR2 YYNGEE. The CDR3 runs 15 residues. The V end lost 4 bases, the J end lost 1 base, and 12 bases lay between the germline ends. CDR3 sequence: CASSSGWASGNTIYF. The CDR3, as DNA: TGTGCCAGCAGCTCAGGGTGGGCGTCTGGAAACACCATATATTTT.

The chain links TRBV12-3 or TRBV12-4 to TRBJ2-5; TRBD1 matches at 10 bases. CDR3 length equals 13 residues. The V segment lost 5 bases and the J segment 13 bases; nucleotides outside the gene matches: 10. In nucleotides, the CDR3 is TGTGCCAGCAGTAAACCCGGGACAGGGGAAATGTACTTC. It is translated as CASSKPGTGEMYF.